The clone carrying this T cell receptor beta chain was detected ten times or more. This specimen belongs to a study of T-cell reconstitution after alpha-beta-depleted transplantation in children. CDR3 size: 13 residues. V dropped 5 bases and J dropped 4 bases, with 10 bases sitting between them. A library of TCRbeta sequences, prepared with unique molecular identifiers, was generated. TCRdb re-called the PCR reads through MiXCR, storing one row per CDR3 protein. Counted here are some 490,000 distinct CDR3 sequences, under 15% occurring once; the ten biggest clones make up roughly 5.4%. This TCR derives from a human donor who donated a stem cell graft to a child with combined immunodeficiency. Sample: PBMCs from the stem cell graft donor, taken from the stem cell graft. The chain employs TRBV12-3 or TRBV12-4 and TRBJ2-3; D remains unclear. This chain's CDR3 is CASSPAPADTQYF. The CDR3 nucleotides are TGTGCCAGCAGTCCCGCCCCCGCAGATACGCAGTATTTT.